The 19 T cell receptor beta chains below all came from one sample that was sequenced in a study of T cells in localized non-small cell lung cancer. Profiled with immunoSEQ multiplex PCR; TCRdb holds only in-frame clones, not every one. Of approximately 100,000 clones in the sample, approximately 91% were seen once. Here the sequenced sample was PBMCs, taken before any cancer treatment. All receptors derive from a woman between 35 and 70 years old with stage II squamous cell lung carcinoma.

This chain uses TRBV19 with TRBJ2-2; D is possibly TRBD2 (5 bases). Germline assignment: CDR1 LNHDA and CDR2 SQIVND (reference sequence). This CDR3 comprises 15 residues. Trimming took 3 bases from V and 0 from J, leaving 8 bases between them. The CDR3 nucleotides read TGTGCCAGTAGTATTGGAGCGGCGAACACCGGGGAGCTGTTTTTT. This codes for CASSIGAANTGELFF. Filled out from reference TRBV19 and TRBJ2-2, the complete variable domain reads DGGITQSPKYLFRKEGQNVTLSCEQNLNHDAMYWYRQDPGQGLRLIYYSQIVNDFQKGDIAEGYSVSREKKESFPLTVTSAQKNPTAFYLCASSIGAANTGELFFGEGSRLTVL.

The V and J genes are TRBV7-6 and TRBJ2-3; the D call may be TRBD1 or TRBD2 (5 bases each). This CDR3 contains 15 residues. The V gene's germline CDR1 is SGHVS and CDR2 FNYEAQ. Trimming took 4 bases from V and 4 from J, leaving 15 bases between them. The CDR3 sequence is CASSSGRMVADTQYF. DNA of the CDR3: TGTGCCAGCAGCTCGGGACGGATGGTAGCAGATACGCAGTATTTT.

The chain uses TRBV9 and TRBJ1-2; D possibly corresponds to TRBD1 (5 bases). V lost 4 bases and J lost 5, with 15 bases in between. This CDR3 is built from 14 residues. The germline V gene encodes CDR1 SGDLS and CDR2 YYNGEE. The CDR3 reads CASSPGLRLYGYTF. CDR3 DNA: TGTGCCAGCAGCCCGGGACTGCGACTGTATGGCTACACCTTC.

This clone showed up just once. DNA for the CDR3: TGCACCAGCAGCCAAGATAGGGGTGGGACTAGCGCTTCCTACAATGAGCAGTTCTTC. Its translation: CTSSQDRGGTSASYNEQFF. The rearrangement links TRBV1 to TRBJ2-1; the table's D call of TRBD2 was not tested on the DNA. TRBV1 is marked as a pseudogene. The CDR3 length is 19 residues.

The chain employs TRBV13 and TRBJ1-5; 7 bases match TRBD1. The CDR3 is 15 residues long. After removal of 5 bases from V and 0 bases from J, the junction contained 4 bases not matched to a gene. Germline CDR1 PRHDT, CDR2 FYEKMQ (reference sequence). The CDR3 here is CASSKGDSSNQPQHF. The DNA of the CDR3 is TGTGCCAGCAGCAAGGGGGACAGTAGCAATCAGCCCCAGCATTTT.

This rearrangement joins TRBV15 to TRBJ2-5, with TRBD2 matching over 8 bases. Germline trimming cut 5 bases from V and 5 bases from J; bases unmatched to any gene: 10. In germline, CDR1 is LNHNV, CDR2 YYDKDF (reference sequence). The CDR3 runs 15 residues. CDR3 nucleotides: TGTGCCACCAGCTTGTTCAGACGGGAGGGCGAGACCCAGTACTTC. Its translation: CATSLFRREGETQYF.

The count of this clone is one. The genes are TRBV2 and TRBJ2-7; 7 nucleotides align to TRBD1. The CDR3 has 13 residues. V shed 4 bases and J 2 bases; nucleotides not matched to a gene: 2. Germline V lookup: CDR1 SNHLY, CDR2 FYNNEI. The CDR3, as DNA: TGTGCCAGCAGTGGGACAGGAACCTACGAGCAGTACTTC. Protein product: CASSGTGTYEQYF.

The rearrangement links TRBV6-1 to TRBJ2-7, with 7 positions matching TRBD1. Germline values: CDR1 MNHNS, CDR2 SASEGT. CDR3 size: 13 residues. J was trimmed by 3 bases and V by 10 bases; bases with no gene match: 9. CDR3 sequence reads: CATPRAGGYEQYF. CDR3 in DNA: TGTGCCACCCCACGGGCAGGGGGCTACGAGCAGTACTTC.

This clone is a singleton in its sample. The chain joins TRBV10-2 to TRBJ1-1, with D unresolved. CDR3 size: 13 residues. Germline CDR1 and CDR2: WSHSY and SAAADI. Trimming removed 3 bases at V and 1 base at J, with 6 bases between. The CDR3 DNA reads TGCGCCAGCAGTGAACCCCCGAACACTGAAGCTTTCTTT. It encodes CASSEPPNTEAFF.

V and J are TRBV9 and TRBJ1-4; unclear D gene. Germline CDR1 reads SGDLS; CDR2 reads YYNGEE. The V and J ends lost 3 bases and 6 bases respectively, with 18 bases between them. CDR3 length: 16 amino acids. The DNA of the CDR3 is TGTGCCAGCAGCGATCGGGCTGGACGGTTGGATGAAAAACTGTTTTTT. Translating it yields CASSDRAGRLDEKLFF. The variable domain in full, with the rest retrieved from reference TRBV9 and TRBJ1-4, is DSGVTQTPKHLITATGQRVTLRCSPRSGDLSVYWYQQSLDQGLQFLIQYYNGEERAKGNILERFSAQQFPDLHSELNLSSLELGDSALYFCASSDRAGRLDEKLFFGSGTQLSVL.

The chain couples TRBV4-1 to TRBJ1-2; the D gene is possibly TRBD1 (5 bases). The CDR3 spans 18 residues. The V end was cut by 0 bases, the J end by 3 bases, with 20 bases between. CDR1 and CDR2 (germline): MGHRA, YSYEKL. The CDR3 sequence is CASSQDPLGGVKDYGYTF. The CDR3 DNA reads as TGCGCCAGCAGCCAAGATCCTTTGGGGGGGGTAAAGGACTATGGCTACACCTTC.

The V gene is TRBV27, the J gene TRBJ1-1; 7 positions match TRBD1. This CDR3 has 15 residues. V lost 2 bases and J lost 0; bases outside the gene matches: 3. Germline assignment: CDR1 MNHEY and CDR2 SMNVEV (reference sequence). The CDR3 DNA follows: TGTGCCAGCAGTTTAACAGGGGCGATGAACACTGAAGCTTTCTTT. It specifies CASSLTGAMNTEAFF.

V usage is TRBV5-4 and J usage is TRBJ2-6, with 12 bases that match TRBD1. There are 17 residues in the CDR3. Per germline, CDR1 SGHNT and CDR2 YYREEE (reference sequence). With 3 bases clipped from V and 4 bases from J, the junction kept 5 bases outside the gene matches. The CDR3 here is CASSSPGQGAGANVLTF. The CDR3 DNA follows: TGTGCCAGCAGCTCCCCGGGACAGGGGGCCGGGGCCAACGTCCTGACTTTC.

In DNA, the CDR3 is TGTGCCAGCAGTTCCGGGACAGGGGGTTCACCCCTCCACTTT. Protein sequence: CASSSGTGGSPLHF. V gene TRBV6-5 combines with J gene TRBJ1-6; 11 bases fit TRBD1. In germline, CDR1 is MNHEY, CDR2 SVGAGI. The V gene end was trimmed by 4 bases and the J gene end by 9 bases; junction bases not matched to a gene: 2. There are 14 residues in the CDR3.

This clone turned up a few times. The chain couples TRBV6-5 to TRBJ2-7; no firm D call. Trimming stripped 6 bases from V and 4 bases from J, with 19 bases between. The CDR3 spans 15 residues. The germline V gene encodes CDR1 MNHEY and CDR2 SVGAGI. CDR3 residues: CASSSSPSMGYEQYF. The CDR3 region has the DNA TGTGCCAGCAGCTCGTCGCCAAGTATGGGTTACGAGCAGTACTTC.

The CDR3, as DNA: TGTGCCAGCAGGGGGGCAGAGAGGTTGAACACTGAAGCTTTCTTT. This sequence encodes CASRGAERLNTEAFF. The chain joins TRBV2 to TRBJ1-1; perhaps TRBD1 as D (6 bases). The CDR3 has 15 amino acids. The germline gives CDR1 SNHLY, CDR2 FYNNEI. V was shortened by 6 bases and J by 0 bases, with 14 bases between the two germline ends. Combining the CDR3 with reference TRBV2 and TRBJ1-1 gives the whole variable domain EPEVTQTPSHQVTQMGQEVILRCVPISNHLYFYWYRQILGQKVEFLVSFYNNEISEKSEIFDDQFSVERPDGSNFTLKIRSTKLEDSAMYFCASRGAERLNTEAFFGQGTRLTVV.

The genes are TRBV30 and TRBJ2-1, with D unclear. The length of the CDR3 is 12 residues. Deletions cut 3 bases from V and 9 bases from J, with 12 bases between. Germline CDR1 is GTSNPN and CDR2 is SVGIG (reference sequence). Here the CDR3 reads CAWSRALTEQFF. The DNA for the CDR3 is TGTGCCTGGAGCCGAGCCCTGACTGAGCAGTTCTTC.

CDR3 nucleotide sequence: TGTGCCAGCTCACCACTCGGGGCCTCTAGGGACACTGAAGCTTTCTTT. This gives the protein CASSPLGASRDTEAFF. This chain links TRBV18 with TRBJ1-1, with D possibly being TRBD1 (5 bases). V lost 1 base, J lost 3 bases, and 15 bases lay in between. The CDR3 covers 16 residues. CDR1 is KGHSH and CDR2 is LQKENI in the germline V gene.

The chain employs TRBV4-1 and TRBJ2-5; weak D call: TRBD2 (6 bases). Between the trimmed V and J ends, which lost 1 base and 1 base, there was a span of 13 bases. From germline, CDR1 is MGHRA and CDR2 YSYEKL. This CDR3 has 16 amino acids. The CDR3 nucleotides read TGCGCCAGCAGCCAAGCGACTAGTATTCTCCAAGAGACCCAGTACTTC. Translated: CASSQATSILQETQYF.